These T cell receptor beta chains were read from a single sample in a study of response to subunit inactivated influenza vaccine. MiXCR, run by TCRdb on the RT-PCR reads, gives a single entry per CDR3 protein. The data show under 750,000 distinct CDR3 sequences, with about 10% seen just once and about 10% held by the top ten. The sequenced sample was PBMCs from blood, obtained on the day of vaccination. Receptors were obtained from a man aged 45-65 years who received an inactivated influenza vaccine. Both conserved end residues are part of each CDR3. The D gene is left open where the match is weak. Expanded clones get a size class; other rows say once, few or many, or leave the size out.

CASSVVGRGNEQFF,TGTGCCAGCAGTGTGGTGGGAAGGGGCAATGAGCAGTTCTTC,NA,TRBJ2-1,TRBV2,NA
CASSLSPGLTGDTQYF,TGTGCCAGCAGTCTAAGTCCGGGACTGACGGGGGATACGCAGTATTTT,NA,TRBJ2-3,TRBV27,NA
CASSLGGPTYYEQYF,TGTGCCAGCAGTTTAGGGGGTCCAACTTACTACGAGCAGTACTTC,NA,TRBJ2-7,TRBV12-3/TRBV12-4,few
CASSFTAEEGGYTF,TGCGCCAGCAGCTTCACCGCCGAGGAGGGTGGCTACACCTTC,NA,TRBJ1-2,TRBV5-1,NA
CASSLGSSNTEAFF,TGCGCCAGCAGCTTGGGCAGTTCGAACACTGAAGCTTTCTTT,NA,TRBJ1-1,TRBV5-1,NA
CSVKAGGQSYNEQFF,TGCAGCGTTAAGGCGGGGGGCCAATCCTACAATGAGCAGTTCTTC,TRBD2,TRBJ2-1,TRBV29-1,many
CASSSGTGGLMGTEAFF,TGTGCCAGCTCGTCCGGGACAGGGGGCTTAATGGGCACTGAAGCTTTCTTT,TRBD1,TRBJ1-1,TRBV18,many
CASSLVAGGRDEQYF,TGTGCCAGCAGCTTAGTTGCGGGGGGGCGGGACGAGCAGTACTTC,TRBD2,TRBJ2-7,TRBV7-8,NA
CASSSPFTVSGANVLTF,TGTGCCAGCAGTTCACCCTTTACAGTCTCTGGGGCCAACGTCCTGACTTTC,NA,TRBJ2-6,TRBV28,few
CASSLYSFGPLLPHF,TGTGCCAGCAGCTTATACAGTTTCGGGCCGCTTTTGCCCCACTTT,NA,TRBJ1-6,TRBV7-2,NA
CASSKQGAHQPQHF,TGTGCCAGCAGTAAGCAGGGGGCCCATCAGCCCCAGCATTTT,TRBD1,TRBJ1-5,TRBV27,NA
CASSYASPLGEQYF,TGTGCCAGCAGTTATGCCAGCCCGCTGGGGGAGCAGTACTTC,NA,TRBJ2-7,TRBV6-2/TRBV6-3,few
CATSRESFSGEQFF,TGTGCCACCAGCAGAGAGTCGTTTTCTGGTGAGCAGTTCTTC,NA,TRBJ2-1,TRBV15,few
CASSQLDGNTDTQYF,TGCGCCAGCAGCCAATTAGATGGTAACACAGATACGCAGTATTTT,NA,TRBJ2-3,TRBV4-1,few
CASLRSSYNEQFF,TGTGCCAGCCTGAGAAGCTCCTACAATGAGCAGTTCTTC,NA,TRBJ2-1,TRBV6-1,many